This TCR beta chain was captured in a study of metastatic and nonmetastatic thyroid tumors. TCRdb called clones again from the PCR reads with MiXCR. The sample records tens of thousands of clones, 30% being singletons. The CDR3 consists of 15 residues. Trimming took off 2 bases at V and 5 bases at J, with 13 bases between the two ends. Thyroid surgery took place with no prior treatment in any patient. Sequencing was carried out using blood. The sequence was obtained from a female donor with papillary thyroid cancer or a benign thyroid nodule (not recorded which). Some clones in this sample may be carry-over from other donors' samples. This sequence joins TRBV12-3 or TRBV12-4 and TRBJ1-5; TRBD1 might be the D (5 bases). Here the CDR3 DNA reads TGTGCCAGCAGTTTATCGTCGCAGGGCGATCAGCCCCAGCATTTT. Its protein product is CASSLSSQGDQPQHF.